Each of the 28 T cell receptor beta chains below was sequenced from the same sample in a study of blood T cells in healthy people across ages. A J-beta primer mix and a sample-barcoded 5' primer were used in a second PCR of about 7 to 12 cycles. Using its own MiXCR run on the 5' RACE reads, TCRdb lists one record per CDR3 protein. The table has under 2 million distinct CDR3 sequences, roughly 30% seen once. Sequenced material: blood. The receptors were gathered from a woman younger than 45 in good health.

On this clonotype: No conserved phenylalanine or tryptophan is present at the end of the CDR3, so a read error is the likely explanation. This rearrangement joins TRBV5-1 to TRBJ2-7; D might be TRBD2 (6 bases). Germline CDR1 and CDR2: SGHRS and YFSETQ. The CDR3 sequence is 14 residues long. Trimming stripped 4 bases from V and 0 bases from J, with 11 bases between. CDR3 loop: CASSPGLSSYEQYN. As DNA, the CDR3 is TGCGCCAGCAGCCCGGGACTTAGCTCCTACGAGCAGTACAAC.

This clonotype appeared a few times. The genes are TRBV20-1 and TRBJ1-5; D remains ambiguous. CDR3 length: 14 residues. V was pared by 1 base and J by 5 bases, with 12 bases between. CDR1 and CDR2 from the germline V gene are DFQATT and SNEGSKA (reference sequence). CDR3 loop: CSARAGDIDQPQHF. CDR3 DNA sequence: TGCAGTGCTAGAGCCGGGGATATCGATCAGCCCCAGCATTTT.

The V and J genes are TRBV5-1 and TRBJ1-1; TRBD1 is a possible D gene (6 bases). Germline loops: CDR1 SGHRS, CDR2 YFSETQ. The CDR3 has 13 amino acids. The ends were cut back, 6 bases at V and 11 bases at J, with 20 bases in the middle. The CDR3 region is CASTGTFKRTAFF. DNA for the CDR3: TGCGCCAGCACAGGGACATTTAAACGGACGGCTTTCTTT.

This clonotype has more than one count but fewer than ten. V is TRBV27 and J is TRBJ2-7; 9 nucleotides align to TRBD1. CDR1 is MNHEY and CDR2 is SMNVEV in the germline V gene (reference sequence). V lost 4 bases, J lost 7 bases, and 8 bases stayed unmatched. There are 14 residues in the CDR3. This CDR3 reads CASSWGQGSGEQYF. The CDR3, as DNA: TGTGCCAGCAGTTGGGGACAGGGCAGCGGGGAGCAGTACTTC.

The chain links TRBV5-1 to TRBJ2-3; 9 nucleotides align to TRBD2. V lost 4 bases to trimming and J lost 0 bases; unmatched junction nucleotides: 15. CDR3 size: 19 residues. Germline assignment: CDR1 SGHRS and CDR2 YFSETQ. CDR3 in DNA: TGCGCCAGCAGCGGGCCCCTAGCGGGGCAACGTGCTAGCACAGATACGCAGTATTTT. Amino acids: CASSGPLAGQRASTDTQYF. The full variable domain, with the rest looked up from reference TRBV5-1 and TRBJ2-3, is KAGVTQTPRYLIKTRGQQVTLSCSPISGHRSVSWYQQTPGQGLQFLFEYFSETQRNKGNFPGRFSGRQFSNSRSEMNVSTLELGDSALYLCASSGPLAGQRASTDTQYFGPGTRLTVL.

The CDR3 loop is CSARPYGTEETQYF. The CDR3 DNA reads as TGCAGTGCTAGACCCTACGGGACAGAAGAGACCCAGTACTTC. The chain combines TRBV20-1 with TRBJ2-5, with 7 bases identical to TRBD1. The J segment lost 3 bases and the V segment lost 2 bases, leaving 6 bases of the junction unmatched. The germline V gene encodes CDR1 DFQATT and CDR2 SNEGSKA (reference sequence). The CDR3 spans 14 residues.

The genes are TRBV20-1 and TRBJ2-5, with D unclear. CDR1 and CDR2 (germline): DFQATT, SNEGSKA (reference sequence). The CDR3 contains 14 residues. The V end was cut by 6 bases, the J end by 11 bases, with 25 bases between. The CDR3 is CSALNTTTYNEQYF. CDR3 nucleotide sequence: TGCAGTGCCCTGAACACTACAACCTACAATGAGCAGTACTTC.

This clonotype was seen more than once but under ten times. The V call is TRBV3-1, the J call TRBJ2-5; 7 positions agree with TRBD2. The CDR3 sequence is 14 residues long. V lost 1 base, J lost 1 base, and 0 bases stayed unmatched. Germline CDR1 LGHDT, CDR2 YNNKEL (reference sequence). The CDR3 DNA is TGTGCCAGCAGCCAAGCGGGGGGCCAAGAGACCCAGTACTTC. Protein product: CASSQAGGQETQYF.

V and J are TRBV10-3 and TRBJ2-1; D is perhaps TRBD1 (5 bases). Germline V gene lookup returns CDR1 ENHRY and CDR2 SYGVKD. V was shortened by 6 bases and J by 5 bases, with 14 bases between the two germline ends. This CDR3 has 14 amino acids. Written as DNA, the CDR3 is TGTGCCATCAGCTCTAGGGGTTTCAACAATGAGCAGTTCTTC. It yields the protein CAISSRGFNNEQFF.

With respect to this clonotype: A read error may produce the germline difference seen at one junction end. The rearrangement links TRBV15 to TRBJ2-1; possibly TRBD1 or TRBD2 for D (5 bases each). Per germline, CDR1 LNHNV and CDR2 YYDKDF (reference sequence). The CDR3 extends over 14 amino acids. As DNA, the CDR3 is TGTTCCACCGCAGGGAGTCAGGGCTACAATGAGCAGTTCTTC. Amino acids: CSTAGSQGYNEQFF.

This rearrangement joins TRBV6-6 to TRBJ2-6, with D perhaps matching TRBD1 (6 bases). Trimming cost V 6 bases and J 2 bases, with 17 bases left between them. Germline CDR1 reads MNHNY; CDR2 reads SVGAGI (reference sequence). The CDR3 runs 17 residues. The CDR3 is CASSRDKRGPGANVLTF. The CDR3 region has the DNA TGTGCCAGCAGCCGGGACAAAAGGGGCCCTGGGGCCAACGTCCTGACTTTC.

This clonotype was counted only a few times. The CDR3 region has the DNA TGTGCCAGCAGTTTGGGGGGGGGCGCGAGGGGTCAGCCCCAGCATTTT. Its translation: CASSLGGGARGQPQHF. The chain links TRBV27 to TRBJ1-5; the D gene is possibly TRBD1 (6 bases). V lost 3 bases and J 6 bases, leaving 18 bases between the germline ends. CDR1 is MNHEY, CDR2 SMNVEV, per germline (reference sequence). This CDR3 is built from 16 residues.

The chain uses TRBV6-5 and TRBJ2-7; TRBD1 is a possible D gene (6 bases). CDR3 length: 13 amino acids. Trimming shortened V by 4 bases and J by 6 bases, and 13 bases separated the two germline ends. In germline, CDR1 is MNHEY, CDR2 SVGAGI. CDR3 in DNA: TGTGCCAGCAGTTGGGCAGGGGCGGGCGAGCAGTACTTC. Its protein is CASSWAGAGEQYF.

This chain connects TRBV2 to TRBJ2-1, with a weak D call TRBD2 (5 bases). The CDR3 consists of 17 residues. Trimming stripped 6 bases from V and 5 bases from J, with 23 bases between. From germline, CDR1 is SNHLY and CDR2 FYNNEI. As DNA, the CDR3 is TGTGCCAGCAGCCTTAGACGGGGTCGTCGGGTCGACAATGAGCAGTTCTTC. Translating gives CASSLRRGRRVDNEQFF. The variable domain in full, completed from reference TRBV2 and TRBJ2-1, reads EPEVTQTPSHQVTQMGQEVILRCVPISNHLYFYWYRQILGQKVEFLVSFYNNEISEKSEIFDDQFSVERPDGSNFTLKIRSTKLEDSAMYFCASSLRRGRRVDNEQFFGPGTRLTVL.

In the case of this clonotype: The junction departs from the called germline gene at one end, perhaps through a read error. The chain uses TRBV20-1 and TRBJ2-1, with D perhaps assigned TRBD1 or TRBD2 (6 bases each). The CDR3 covers 13 residues. Germline CDR1 reads DFQATT; CDR2 reads SNEGSKA (reference sequence). CDR3 bases: TGCAATGCTAGAGATTGGGGGGCCAATGAGCAGTTCTTC. The encoded protein is CNARDWGANEQFF.

This clonotype was observed a handful of times. This chain joins TRBV20-1 and TRBJ2-3; no reliable D call. The germline V and J ends were trimmed by 4 bases and 0 bases, with 8 bases remaining between them. The CDR3 contains 13 residues. CDR1 is DFQATT, CDR2 SNEGSKA, per germline (reference sequence). DNA of the CDR3: TGCAGTGCTACCGCGTTTAGCACAGATACGCAGTATTTT. Protein: CSATAFSTDTQYF.

Concerning this clonotype itself: One junction end does not reproduce the germline sequence, and a read error may be involved. The chain carries TRBV3-1 and TRBJ2-3; D could derive from TRBD1 or TRBD2 (5 bases each). The CDR3 has 17 residues. Germline loops: CDR1 LGHDT, CDR2 YNNKEL (reference sequence). The CDR3 bases are TGTGCCAGCAGCCCCCGGGACCGTTTTAAGGGCACAGATGCGCAGTATTTT. Its protein product is CASSPRDRFKGTDAQYF.

The J gene is TRBJ2-3, the V gene TRBV5-6; weak D call: TRBD2 (5 bases). Trimming took off 3 bases at V and 0 bases at J, with 14 bases between the two ends. Germline-derived CDR1 and CDR2 are SGHDT and YYEEEE. The CDR3 is 16 amino acids. The CDR3 loop reads CASSSLGVLSTDTQYF. The CDR3 region has the DNA TGTGCCAGCAGCTCCCTCGGGGTGCTAAGCACAGATACGCAGTATTTT.

The chain recombines TRBV5-1 with TRBJ1-1; D might be TRBD1 (5 bases). The V end was cut by 5 bases, the J end by 2 bases, with 13 bases between. The CDR3 extends over 14 amino acids. The germline V gene has CDR1 SGHRS and CDR2 YFSETQ. CDR3 sequence (DNA): TGCGCCAGCAGACGCGACAGTTTTAACACTGAAGCTTTCTTT. The encoded protein is CASRRDSFNTEAFF.

V is TRBV20-1 and J is TRBJ2-5; 11 bases map to TRBD2. The germline V gene has CDR1 DFQATT and CDR2 SNEGSKA (reference sequence). The CDR3 is 15 residues long. J was trimmed by 1 base and V by 3 bases; bases with no gene match: 4. CDR3 DNA: TGCAGTGCTAGTACGACTAGCGGGGTCCAAGAGACCCAGTACTTC. It is translated as CSASTTSGVQETQYF.

This chain links TRBV27 with TRBJ2-1; 8 bases fit TRBD2. Losses at the gene ends were 9 bases for V and 15 bases for J; bases not matched to a gene: 10. Germline values: CDR1 MNHEY, CDR2 SMNVEV (reference sequence). CDR3 size: 11 residues. The CDR3 DNA reads as TGTGCCAGTGCAACGGGAGGGATAGTGTTCTTC. Its protein product is CASATGGIVFF.

CDR3 amino acids: CATSRAGLNYEQYF. CDR3 DNA sequence: TGTGCCACCAGCAGAGCGGGGTTAAACTACGAGCAGTACTTC. The chain carries TRBV15 and TRBJ2-7; D perhaps matches TRBD2 (5 bases). This CDR3 is 14 amino acids long. Germline-derived CDR1 and CDR2 are LNHNV and YYDKDF (reference sequence). V lost 1 base to trimming and J lost 3 bases, with 10 bases between them.

CDR3 bases: TGCAGTGCTTATAGGACAGTTGGAGAGACCCAGTACTTC. It specifies CSAYRTVGETQYF. The V gene is TRBV20-1, the J gene TRBJ2-5; possibly TRBD1 for D (6 bases). Looked up from germline, CDR1 is DFQATT and CDR2 is SNEGSKA (reference sequence). V lost 5 bases, J lost 4 bases, and 14 bases lay in between. The CDR3 has 13 residues.

This chain connects TRBV7-2 to TRBJ2-1; D uncertain. Trimming pared 2 bases from V and 6 bases from J, leaving 14 bases between. Germline lookup yields CDR1 SGHTA and CDR2 FQGNSA. The CDR3 is 15 amino acids. The CDR3 spells CASSLLLMIINEQFF. The DNA of the CDR3 is TGTGCCAGCAGCTTACTCCTGATGATCATCAATGAGCAGTTCTTC.

V is TRBV12-3 or TRBV12-4 and J is TRBJ2-4; D not certain. The DNA end favors TRBJ2-7, so the J call may be wrong. The CDR3 loop spans 13 amino acids. The CDR3 nucleotides are TGTGCCAGCTCCTCTCACATCGAAAACGAGCAGTACTTC. Encoded protein: CASSSHIENEQYF.

As regards this clonotype: A much larger clone lies one base from this, so it may be a read error. The V call is TRBV10-3, the J call TRBJ1-1; D remains unclear. The V gene lost 4 bases and the J gene lost 1 base, with 7 bases spanning the gap. The CDR3 has 13 amino acids. Per germline, CDR1 ENHRY and CDR2 SYGVKD. For the CDR3, the DNA is TGTGCCATCAGTGGCCACCAGAACACTGAAGCTTTCTTT. It specifies CAISGHQNTEAFF.

V usage is TRBV4-2 and J usage is TRBJ2-1, with 7 bases aligning to TRBD2. CDR3 length: 15 residues. CDR1 and CDR2 (germline): LGHNA, YNFKEQ. Trimming removed 1 base from V and 8 bases from J; junction bases left unmatched: 8. The chain's CDR3 is CASSQAGGSLHEQFF. The CDR3 coding sequence is TGTGCCAGCAGCCAAGCGGGCGGGAGCCTCCATGAGCAGTTCTTC.

Here the CDR3 reads CASSFQAGKGTEAFF. CDR3 DNA: TGTGCCAGCAGCTTTCAGGCAGGGAAAGGGACTGAAGCTTTCTTT. The rearrangement uses TRBV5-6 and TRBJ1-1; tentatively, D is TRBD1 (5 bases). V dropped 2 bases and J dropped 5 bases, with 16 bases sitting between them. The CDR3 runs 15 residues. CDR1 SGHDT and CDR2 YYEEEE come from the germline V gene.